This T cell receptor beta chain was recovered during a study of tumor-infiltrating lymphocytes in localized non-small cell lung cancer. Data came from immunoSEQ multiplex PCR; TCRdb stores just in-frame clones and leaves some out. The table shows tens of thousands of clones, with roughly three fifths occurring only once. On this clone: Its antigen is undetermined.

Study-wide results and caveats: Recurrence-free survival showed no association with tumor T-cell fraction. Each assay used a separate piece of the same tissue.

The material sequenced was lung tumor tissue. This clonotype was obtained from a human donor with non-small cell lung cancer.

The CDR3, as DNA: TGTGCCAGCAGCCTGTTAGGGGCGTCAGATACGCAGTATTTT. Protein sequence: CASSLLGASDTQYF. This sequence joins TRBV6-1 and TRBJ2-3; perhaps TRBD1 as D (5 bases). Germline lookup yields CDR1 MNHNS and CDR2 SASEGT. The CDR3 is 14 residues long. V lost 6 bases, J lost 4 bases, and 14 bases lay in between.